Below, 10 T cell receptor beta chains from the same sample are listed, as sequenced in a study of immune cell composition in non-small cell lung cancer. Libraries were prepared by immunoSEQ multiplex PCR; TCRdb keeps only in-frame clonotypes and omits some of them. The table has fewer than 4,000 clones, 82% seen once. The sequenced sample was lung tumor tissue. The receptor source for this set is a human donor with non-small cell lung cancer.

The rearrangement joins TRBV27 to TRBJ1-2; TRBD1 agrees at 8 bases. Germline CDR1 reads MNHEY; CDR2 reads SMNVEV (reference sequence). V shed 5 bases, J shed 8 bases, and the junction held 13 bases outside the gene matches. The CDR3 consists of 15 residues. CDR3 nucleotides: TGTGCCAGCAGTCCCCTGGCAGGGGGCGCGGGAGGCTACACCTTC. Its protein product is CASSPLAGGAGGYTF.

This chain links TRBV23-1 with TRBJ1-2, with TRBD1 identical over 9 bases. TRBV23-1 is known as an ORF, though its function is uncertain. V lost 8 bases to trimming and J lost 4 bases; unmatched junction nucleotides: 11. CDR3 length equals 15 residues. Written as DNA, the CDR3 is TGCGCCAGCGGGCGATGGGACAGGGTGTTCTATGGCTACACCTTC. Translating gives CASGRWDRVFYGYTF.

J is TRBJ2-5 and V is TRBV29-1; 10 positions agree with TRBD2. V was clipped by 0 bases and J by 5 bases; unmatched bases: 12. Germline-derived CDR1 and CDR2 are SQVTM and ANQGSEA. This CDR3 spans 17 amino acids. The CDR3 sequence is CSVEDWKREGPQETQYF. Here the CDR3 DNA reads TGCAGCGTTGAAGATTGGAAGCGGGAGGGCCCTCAGGAGACCCAGTACTTC. Full variable domain (rest looked up from reference TRBV29-1 and TRBJ2-5): SAVISQKPSRDICQRGTSLTIQCQVDSQVTMMFWYRQQPGQSLTLIATANQGSEATYESGFVIDKFPISRPNLTFSTLTVSNMSPEDSSIYLCSVEDWKREGPQETQYFGPGTRLLVL.

V is TRBV28 and J is TRBJ2-7; D is perhaps TRBD2 (6 bases). The CDR3 is made up of 15 amino acids. V lost 7 bases and J lost 2, with 18 bases in between. Germline V gene lookup returns CDR1 MDHEN and CDR2 SYDVKM. CDR3 in DNA: TGTGCCAGCAAGGTACTGTTTGCGGGACCCTACGAGCAGTACTTC. Residues: CASKVLFAGPYEQYF.

The chain employs TRBV19 and TRBJ2-7; TRBD2 is a possible D gene (5 bases). The V gene lost 5 bases and the J gene lost 2 bases, with 10 bases spanning the gap. CDR1 is LNHDA, CDR2 SQIVND, per germline (reference sequence). The CDR3 covers 13 residues. CDR3 sequence: CASSAPGAYEQYF. In DNA form, the CDR3 reads TGTGCCAGTAGTGCCCCCGGGGCCTACGAGCAGTACTTC.

The rearrangement links TRBV7-2 to TRBJ2-3; 12 bases align to TRBD2. CDR3 length: 15 residues. V was pared by 1 base and J by 5 bases, with 1 base of the junction left unmatched. In germline, CDR1 is SGHTA, CDR2 FQGNSA. The CDR3 coding sequence is TGTGCCAGCAGCTTAGGACTAGCGGGAGTAGATACGCAGTATTTT. Encoded protein: CASSLGLAGVDTQYF.

The chain combines TRBV5-1 with TRBJ2-1, with TRBD2 matching 8 bases. Germline assignment: CDR1 SGHRS and CDR2 YFSETQ. There are 17 residues in the CDR3. The ends lost 1 base at V and 3 bases at J; junction bases unmatched: 9. The CDR3 protein is CASSLTTGTRGYNEQFF. CDR3 nucleotides: TGCGCCAGCAGCTTGACAACCGGGACTAGGGGCTACAATGAGCAGTTCTTC.

The DNA for the CDR3 is TGTGCCAGCAGTGTGGACAGGGGATACGTAAAACTGTTTTTT. This translates into CASSVDRGYVKLFF. The J gene is TRBJ1-4, the V gene TRBV2, with 9 positions matching TRBD1. The germline V gene encodes CDR1 SNHLY and CDR2 FYNNEI. The ends lost 4 bases at V and 10 bases at J; junction bases unmatched: 7. This CDR3 has 14 amino acids.

This clone was recorded once. This chain connects TRBV5-1 to TRBJ2-4, with 7 bases matching TRBD1. The J segment lost 5 bases and the V segment lost 4 bases, leaving 9 bases of the junction unmatched. The CDR3 has 15 residues. The germline V gene has CDR1 SGHRS and CDR2 YFSETQ. The CDR3 DNA is TGCGCCAGCAGCCGGACAGGTGACTCTCAAAACATTCAGTACTTC. Its protein product is CASSRTGDSQNIQYF.

This rearrangement joins TRBV28 to TRBJ1-3; D possibly corresponds to TRBD1 (6 bases). The V gene's germline CDR1 is MDHEN and CDR2 SYDVKM. With 6 bases removed from V and 10 bases from J, the gap between germline ends came to 13 bases. The CDR3 sequence is 12 residues long. The CDR3 reads CASRTGGTTIYF. The CDR3 DNA reads as TGTGCCAGCAGGACCGGGGGGACAACCATATATTTT.